Listed below are T cell receptor beta chains from one sample, sequenced in a study of human T cells and chemical hapten exposure. TCRdb fed the RACE reads into MiXCR, producing one record per CDR3 protein. The table records 62,000 or so distinct CDR3 sequences, 9.5% to 11% of them present only once. The sequencing used whole blood, collected in connection with sensitization to the hapten diphenylcyclopropenone (DPC). These receptors were obtained from a woman aged 25 to 45 with alopecia areata. Some clones in this sample may be carry-over from other donors' samples. Each CDR3 is given with its conserved first and last residue. Fields, in order: D gene, V gene, clone size, J gene, CDR3 protein, CDR3 DNA. A D gene is named only where the DNA matches it firmly. Clone size is shown for a subset of rows, as once, few, many or a class of expanded clone.

TRBD2	TRBV4-3	few	TRBJ2-7	CASSQTASGGYEQYF	TGCGCCAGCAGCCAAACGGCCTCGGGGGGCTACGAGCAGTACTTC
.	TRBV6-2/TRBV6-3	many	TRBJ1-3	CASSYFLGSGNTIYF	TGTGCCAGCAGTTACTTCCTTGGCTCTGGAAACACCATATATTTT
.	TRBV6-2/TRBV6-3	many	TRBJ1-5	CASSTNGALGQPQHF	TGTGCCAGCAGTACCAACGGGGCCCTCGGCCAGCCCCAGCATTTT
.	TRBV5-5	few	TRBJ2-7	CASSSGGGGVSYEQYF	TGTGCCAGCAGCTCTGGTGGCGGCGGGGTCTCCTACGAGCAGTACTTC
TRBD2	TRBV10-2	many	TRBJ2-3	CASSELGLAKRDTQYF	TGCGCCAGCAGTGAGTTGGGACTAGCGAAACGAGATACGCAGTATTTT
.	TRBV12-3/TRBV12-4	few	TRBJ2-5	CASSLGASSFGGETQYF	TGTGCCAGCAGTTTGGGGGCGAGTAGTTTTGGAGGGGAGACCCAGTACTTC
.	TRBV6-2/TRBV6-3	many	TRBJ1-5	CASSRMPGTSYSNQPQHF	TGTGCCAGCAGTCGAATGCCTGGGACGAGCTATAGCAATCAGCCCCAGCATTTT
.	TRBV7-2	.	TRBJ2-3	CASSLNRATDTQYF	TGTGCCAGCAGCCTGAACAGGGCCACAGATACGCAGTATTTT
TRBD1	TRBV29-1	few	TRBJ1-2	CSVELGTGHGYTF	TGCAGCGTTGAGTTAGGGACAGGGCATGGCTACACCTTC
TRBD1	TRBV7-8	few	TRBJ2-7	CASSLSRQGASEQYF	TGTGCCAGCAGCTTATCTCGACAGGGGGCTAGCGAGCAGTACTTC
.	TRBV12-3/TRBV12-4	many	TRBJ2-3	CASRPRQLSTDTQYF	TGTGCCAGCAGACCCCGACAGCTTAGCACAGATACGCAGTATTTT
.	TRBV20-1	many	TRBJ1-6	CSSTPGREFNSPLHF	TGCAGTTCGACCCCAGGCCGGGAGTTTAATTCACCCCTCCACTTT
.	TRBV7-3	few	TRBJ2-2	CASSGGATGELFF	TGTGCCAGCAGCGGGGGAGCCACCGGGGAGCTGTTTTTT
TRBD2	TRBV10-3	.	TRBJ2-3	CAIRGTSGRGGTDTQYF	TGTGCCATCAGGGGGACTAGCGGGAGAGGCGGCACAGATACGCAGTATTTT
TRBD1	TRBV6-4	many	TRBJ2-1	CASSDPSTGFNEQFF	TGTGCCAGCAGTGACCCGTCGACAGGGTTTAATGAGCAGTTCTTC
.	TRBV6-1	.	TRBJ1-4	CASSEGSPGGEKLFF	TGTGCCAGCAGTGAAGGATCCCCCGGAGGAGAAAAACTGTTTTTT
.	TRBV12-3/TRBV12-4	.	TRBJ1-3	CASRGAGNTIYF	TGTGCCAGCAGGGGAGCTGGAAACACCATATATTTT
TRBD2	TRBV12-3/TRBV12-4	many	TRBJ2-5	CASLPGLASETQYF	TGTGCCAGTTTACCGGGACTAGCATCTGAGACCCAGTACTTC
TRBD1	TRBV7-9	few	TRBJ2-7	CASSADRGPYEQYF	TGTGCCAGCAGCGCCGACAGGGGACCCTACGAGCAGTACTTC
.	TRBV3-1	.	TRBJ2-5	CASSQDLLGLAETQYF	TGTGCCAGCAGCCAAGATCTACTAGGACTGGCAGAGACCCAGTACTTC
TRBD2	TRBV7-6	.	TRBJ2-4	CASSALAGGAFMTKNIQYF	TGTGCCAGCAGCGCCTTAGCGGGAGGCGCTTTTATGACCAAAAACATTCAGTACTTC
TRBD2	TRBV20-1	.	TRBJ2-5	CSARDSGRVEETQYF	TGCAGTGCTAGGGATAGCGGGAGGGTTGAAGAGACCCAGTACTTC
.	TRBV5-1	few	TRBJ2-5	CASSLADVGQETQYF	TGCGCCAGCAGCTTGGCCGACGTCGGCCAAGAGACCCAGTACTTC
.	TRBV28	many	TRBJ2-7	CASSFSVPYEQYF	TGTGCCAGCAGTTTTTCAGTTCCCTACGAGCAGTACTTC
.	TRBV9	many	TRBJ2-7	CASSVAQGGEQYF	TGTGCCAGCAGCGTAGCCCAAGGGGGAGAGCAGTACTTC
.	TRBV27	few	TRBJ2-2	CASSLMAGELFF	TGTGCCAGCAGTTTAATGGCCGGGGAGCTGTTTTTT
TRBD1	TRBV11-2	few	TRBJ2-1	CASTPGQGINEQFF	TGTGCCAGCACCCCGGGACAGGGCATCAATGAGCAGTTCTTC
.	TRBV12-3/TRBV12-4	.	TRBJ2-1	CASSSQQGQFF	TGTGCCAGCAGTAGTCAGCAGGGGCAGTTCTTC
TRBD2	TRBV6-2/TRBV6-3	.	TRBJ2-3	CASSSRTSGGLNNLPITQYF	TGTGCCAGCAGCTCCCGGACTAGCGGGGGGCTTAATAACCTTCCGATTACGCAGTATTTT
.	TRBV4-2	.	TRBJ2-1	CASSQDPRGFTYNEQFF	TGTGCCAGCAGCCAAGACCCTCGCGGGTTTACCTACAATGAGCAGTTCTTC
.	TRBV12-3/TRBV12-4	many	TRBJ1-2	CASSLLGYGYTF	TGTGCCAGCAGTTTGTTGGGGTATGGCTACACCTTC
TRBD1	TRBV9	.	TRBJ2-6	CASSSQTGSFYPGANVLTF	TGTGCCAGCAGCTCCCAGACAGGGAGCTTTTACCCTGGGGCCAACGTCCTGACTTTC
TRBD2	TRBV20-1	many	TRBJ2-7	CSARESSGSYEQYF	TGCAGTGCTAGAGAATCTAGCGGCTCCTACGAGCAGTACTTC
TRBD1	TRBV3-1	many	TRBJ2-7	CASSLAPGTAIF	TGTGCCAGCAGTCTAGCCCCCGGGACAGCTATCTTC